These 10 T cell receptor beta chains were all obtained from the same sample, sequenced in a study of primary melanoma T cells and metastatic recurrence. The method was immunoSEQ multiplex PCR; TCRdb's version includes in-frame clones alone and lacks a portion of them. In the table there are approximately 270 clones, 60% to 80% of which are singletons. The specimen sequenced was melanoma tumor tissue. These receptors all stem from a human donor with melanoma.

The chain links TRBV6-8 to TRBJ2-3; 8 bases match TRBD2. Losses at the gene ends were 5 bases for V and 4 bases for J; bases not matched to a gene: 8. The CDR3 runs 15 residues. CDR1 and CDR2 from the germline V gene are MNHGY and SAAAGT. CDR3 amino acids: CASSDVGGAADTQYF. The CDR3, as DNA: TGTGCCAGCAGTGACGTCGGGGGGGCAGCAGATACGCAGTATTTT.

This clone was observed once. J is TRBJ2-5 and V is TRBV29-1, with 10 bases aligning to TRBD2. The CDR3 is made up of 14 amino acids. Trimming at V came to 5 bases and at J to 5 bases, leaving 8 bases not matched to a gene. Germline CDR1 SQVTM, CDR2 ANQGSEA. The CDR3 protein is CSVSASGSWETQYF. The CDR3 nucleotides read TGCAGCGTTTCGGCTAGCGGGAGCTGGGAGACCCAGTACTTC.

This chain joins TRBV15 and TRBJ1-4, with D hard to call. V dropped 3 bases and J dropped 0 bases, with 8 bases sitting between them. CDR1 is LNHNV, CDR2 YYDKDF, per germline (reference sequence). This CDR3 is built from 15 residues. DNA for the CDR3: TGTGCCACCAGCAGGGACCGAGCAACTAATGAAAAACTGTTTTTT. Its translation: CATSRDRATNEKLFF.

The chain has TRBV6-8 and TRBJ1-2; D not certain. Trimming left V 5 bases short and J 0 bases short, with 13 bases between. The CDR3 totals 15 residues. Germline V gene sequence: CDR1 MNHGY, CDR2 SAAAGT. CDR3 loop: CASSPRRTTNYGYTF. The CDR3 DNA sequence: TGTGCCAGCAGTCCGCGGCGGACCACTAACTATGGCTACACCTTC.

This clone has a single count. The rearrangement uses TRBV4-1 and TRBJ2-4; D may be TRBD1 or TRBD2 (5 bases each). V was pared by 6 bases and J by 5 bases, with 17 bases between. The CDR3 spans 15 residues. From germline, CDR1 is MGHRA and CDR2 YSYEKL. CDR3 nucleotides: TGCGCCAGCAGTCCTAGGTTTGTGGGGGAAAACATTCAGTACTTC. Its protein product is CASSPRFVGENIQYF.

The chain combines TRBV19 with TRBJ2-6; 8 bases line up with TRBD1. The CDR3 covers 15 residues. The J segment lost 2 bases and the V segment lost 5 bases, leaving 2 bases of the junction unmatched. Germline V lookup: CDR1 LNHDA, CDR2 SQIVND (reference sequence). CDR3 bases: TGTGCCAGTAGTTTGGGACAGGCTGGGGCCAACGTCCTGACTTTC. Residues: CASSLGQAGANVLTF.

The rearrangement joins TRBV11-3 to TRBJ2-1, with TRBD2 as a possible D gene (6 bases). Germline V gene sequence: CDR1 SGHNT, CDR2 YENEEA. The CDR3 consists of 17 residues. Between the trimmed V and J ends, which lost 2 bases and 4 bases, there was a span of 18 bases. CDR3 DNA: TGTGCCAGCAGCTTAAAGGGTCGGGAGAACCTTTACAATGAGCAGTTCTTC. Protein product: CASSLKGRENLYNEQFF.

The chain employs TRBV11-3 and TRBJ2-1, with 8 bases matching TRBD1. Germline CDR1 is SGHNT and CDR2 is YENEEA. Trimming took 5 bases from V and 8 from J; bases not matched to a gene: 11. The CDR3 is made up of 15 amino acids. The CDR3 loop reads CASSPGQGLIDEQFF. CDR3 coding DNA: TGTGCCAGCAGCCCCGGACAGGGTTTAATAGATGAGCAGTTCTTC.

The DNA for the CDR3 is TGTGCCAGCAGTTTCGGGGTGGGGCCCTACGAGCAGTACTTC. Protein: CASSFGVGPYEQYF. The V and J genes are TRBV6-8 and TRBJ2-7; D tentatively reads TRBD1 or TRBD2 (5 bases each). The germline CDR1 and CDR2 sequences are MNHGY and SAAAGT. V lost 4 bases and J lost 2, with 12 bases in between. CDR3 length equals 14 residues.

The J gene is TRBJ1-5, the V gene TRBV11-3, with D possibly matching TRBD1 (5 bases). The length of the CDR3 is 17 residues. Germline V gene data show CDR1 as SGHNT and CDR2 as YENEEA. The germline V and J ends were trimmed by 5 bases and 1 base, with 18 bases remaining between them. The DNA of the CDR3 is TGTGCCAGCAGCCCTAGAGGGGCGATGGGGAGCAATCAGCCCCAGCATTTT. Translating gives CASSPRGAMGSNQPQHF.